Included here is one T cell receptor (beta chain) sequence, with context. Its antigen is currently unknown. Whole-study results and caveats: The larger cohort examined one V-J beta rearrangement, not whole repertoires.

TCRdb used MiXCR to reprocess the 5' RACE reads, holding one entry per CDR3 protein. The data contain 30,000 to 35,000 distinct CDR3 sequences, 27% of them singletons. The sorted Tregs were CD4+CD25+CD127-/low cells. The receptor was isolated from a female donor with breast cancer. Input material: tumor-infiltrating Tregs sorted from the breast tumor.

CDR3 sequence: CAWGRQGTDTQYF. For the CDR3, the DNA is TGTGCCTGGGGTAGACAGGGGACAGATACGCAGTATTTT. The V call is TRBV30, the J call TRBJ2-3; 8 bases are a match to TRBD1. V gave up 5 bases and J gave up 3 bases; unmatched junction bases: 4. This CDR3 comprises 13 residues. Germline CDR1 and CDR2: GTSNPN and SVGIG (reference sequence). Looking up the rest from reference TRBV30 and TRBJ2-3 gives the full variable domain: SQTIHQWPATLVQPVGSPLSLECTVEGTSNPNLYWYRQAAGRGLQLLFYSVGIGQISSEVPQNLSASRPQDRQFILSSKKLLLSDSGFYLCAWGRQGTDTQYFGPGTRLTVL.